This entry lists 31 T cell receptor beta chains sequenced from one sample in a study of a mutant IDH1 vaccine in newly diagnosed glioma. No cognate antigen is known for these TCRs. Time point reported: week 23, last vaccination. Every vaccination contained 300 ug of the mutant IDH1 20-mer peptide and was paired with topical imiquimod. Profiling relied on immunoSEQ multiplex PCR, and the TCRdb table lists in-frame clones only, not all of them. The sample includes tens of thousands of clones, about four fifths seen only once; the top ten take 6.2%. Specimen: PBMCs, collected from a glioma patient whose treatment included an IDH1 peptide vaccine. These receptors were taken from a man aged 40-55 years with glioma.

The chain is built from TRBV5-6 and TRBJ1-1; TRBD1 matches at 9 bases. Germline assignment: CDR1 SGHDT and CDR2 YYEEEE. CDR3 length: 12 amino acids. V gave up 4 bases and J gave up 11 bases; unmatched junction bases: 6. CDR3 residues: CASSGDRVGAFF. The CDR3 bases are TGTGCCAGCAGCGGGGACAGGGTGGGTGCTTTCTTT.

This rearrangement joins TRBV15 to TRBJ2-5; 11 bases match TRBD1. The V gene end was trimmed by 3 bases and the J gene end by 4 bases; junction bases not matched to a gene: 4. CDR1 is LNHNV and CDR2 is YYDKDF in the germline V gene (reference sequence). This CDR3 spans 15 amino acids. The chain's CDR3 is CATSSRDRGRETQYF. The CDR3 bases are TGTGCCACCAGCAGCCGGGACAGGGGGAGAGAGACCCAGTACTTC.

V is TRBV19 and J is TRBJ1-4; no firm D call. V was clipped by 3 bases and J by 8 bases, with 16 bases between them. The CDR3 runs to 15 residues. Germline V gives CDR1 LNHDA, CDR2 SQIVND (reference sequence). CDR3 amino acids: CASSIPRPTGEKLFF. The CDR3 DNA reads TGTGCCAGTAGTATCCCGCGGCCCACGGGCGAAAAACTGTTTTTT.

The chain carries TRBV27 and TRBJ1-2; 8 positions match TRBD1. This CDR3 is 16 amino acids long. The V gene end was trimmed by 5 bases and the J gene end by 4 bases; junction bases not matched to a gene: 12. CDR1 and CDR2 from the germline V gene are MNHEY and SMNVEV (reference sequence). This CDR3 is CASSPYPDRVAYGYTF. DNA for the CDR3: TGTGCCAGCAGTCCCTACCCGGACAGGGTGGCCTATGGCTACACCTTC.

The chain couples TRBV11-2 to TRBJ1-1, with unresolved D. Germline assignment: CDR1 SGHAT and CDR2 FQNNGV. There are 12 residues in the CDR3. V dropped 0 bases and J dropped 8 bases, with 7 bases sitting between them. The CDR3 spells CASSLDRAEAFF. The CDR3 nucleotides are TGTGCCAGCAGCTTAGATCGAGCAGAAGCTTTCTTT.

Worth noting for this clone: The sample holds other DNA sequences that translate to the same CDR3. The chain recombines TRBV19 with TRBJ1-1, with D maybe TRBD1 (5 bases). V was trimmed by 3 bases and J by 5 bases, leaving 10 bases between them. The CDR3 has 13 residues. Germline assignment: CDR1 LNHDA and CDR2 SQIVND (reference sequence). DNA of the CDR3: TGTGCCAGTAGTATCGGGGGAGGAACTGAAGCTTTCTTT. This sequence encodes CASSIGGGTEAFF.

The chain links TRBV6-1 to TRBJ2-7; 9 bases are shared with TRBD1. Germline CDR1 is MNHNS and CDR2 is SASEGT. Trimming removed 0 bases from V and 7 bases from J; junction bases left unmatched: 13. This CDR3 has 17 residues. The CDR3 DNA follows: TGTGCCAGCAGTGAAGCGCTTTTGGGTTACAGGGGGCGAGAGCAGTACTTC. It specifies CASSEALLGYRGREQYF.

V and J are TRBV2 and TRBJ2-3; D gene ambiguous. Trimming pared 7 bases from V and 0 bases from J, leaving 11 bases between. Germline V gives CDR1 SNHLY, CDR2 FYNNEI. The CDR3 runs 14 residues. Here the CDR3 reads CASTRQTSTDTQYF. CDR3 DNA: TGTGCCAGCACGAGGCAGACGAGCACAGATACGCAGTATTTT. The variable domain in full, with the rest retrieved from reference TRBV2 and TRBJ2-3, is EPEVTQTPSHQVTQMGQEVILRCVPISNHLYFYWYRQILGQKVEFLVSFYNNEISEKSEIFDDQFSVERPDGSNFTLKIRSTKLEDSAMYFCASTRQTSTDTQYFGPGTRLTVL.

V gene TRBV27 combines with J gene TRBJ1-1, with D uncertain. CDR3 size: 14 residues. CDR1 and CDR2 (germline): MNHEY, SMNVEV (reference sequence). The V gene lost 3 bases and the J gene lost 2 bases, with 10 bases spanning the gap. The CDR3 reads CASSFSRINTEAFF. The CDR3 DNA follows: TGTGCCAGCAGTTTCTCAAGAATAAACACTGAAGCTTTCTTT.

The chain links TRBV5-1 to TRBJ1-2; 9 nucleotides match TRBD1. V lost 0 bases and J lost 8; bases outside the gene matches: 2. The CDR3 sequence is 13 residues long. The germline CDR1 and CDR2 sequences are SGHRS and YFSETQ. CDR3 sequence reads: CASSLEGQGGYTF. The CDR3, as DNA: TGCGCCAGCAGCTTGGAGGGACAGGGCGGCTACACCTTC.

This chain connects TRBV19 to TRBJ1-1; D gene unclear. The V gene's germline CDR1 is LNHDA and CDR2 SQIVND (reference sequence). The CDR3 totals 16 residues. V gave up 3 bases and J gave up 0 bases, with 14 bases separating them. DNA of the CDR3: TGTGCCAGTAGTATTTCTGGTGCAGCTATGAACACTGAAGCTTTCTTT. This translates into CASSISGAAMNTEAFF.

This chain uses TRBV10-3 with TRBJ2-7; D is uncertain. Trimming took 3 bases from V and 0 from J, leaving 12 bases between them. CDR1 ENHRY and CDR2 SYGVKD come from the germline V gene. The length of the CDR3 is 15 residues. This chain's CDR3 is CAISDSVQSSYEQYF. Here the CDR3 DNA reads TGTGCCATCAGTGACAGTGTCCAGAGCTCCTACGAGCAGTACTTC.

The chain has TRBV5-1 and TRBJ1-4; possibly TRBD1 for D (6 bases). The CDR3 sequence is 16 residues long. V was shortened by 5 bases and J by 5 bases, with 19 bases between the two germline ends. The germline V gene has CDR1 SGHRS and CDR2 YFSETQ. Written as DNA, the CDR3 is TGCGCCAGCAGGTCGAGGGGGGGCGAAAGAAATGAAAAACTGTTTTTT. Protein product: CASRSRGGERNEKLFF.

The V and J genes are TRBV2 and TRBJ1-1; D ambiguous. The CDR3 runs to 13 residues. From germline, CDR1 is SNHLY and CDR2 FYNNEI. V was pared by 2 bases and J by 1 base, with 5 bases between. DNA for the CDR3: TGTGCCAGCAGTGAACAGCCGAACACTGAAGCTTTCTTT. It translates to CASSEQPNTEAFF.

As DNA, the CDR3 is TGTGCCAGCAGCTTGAGGTGGCTTAGCGGGGGTGAGACCCAGTACTTC. It encodes CASSLRWLSGGETQYF. The V and J genes are TRBV5-4 and TRBJ2-5; 9 bases map to TRBD2. The trim removed 1 base at V and 5 bases at J, leaving 9 bases unmatched. CDR1 is SGHNT, CDR2 YYREEE, per germline (reference sequence). The CDR3 is 16 residues long.

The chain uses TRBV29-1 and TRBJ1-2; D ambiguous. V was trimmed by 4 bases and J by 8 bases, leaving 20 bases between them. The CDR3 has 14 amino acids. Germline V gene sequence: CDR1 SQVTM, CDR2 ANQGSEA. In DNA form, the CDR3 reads TGCAGCGTTGGGGAAGCTCCCAGCCCTCGGGGCTACACCTTC. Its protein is CSVGEAPSPRGYTF. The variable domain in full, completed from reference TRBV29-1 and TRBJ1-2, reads SAVISQKPSRDICQRGTSLTIQCQVDSQVTMMFWYRQQPGQSLTLIATANQGSEATYESGFVIDKFPISRPNLTFSTLTVSNMSPEDSSIYLCSVGEAPSPRGYTFGSGTRLTVV.

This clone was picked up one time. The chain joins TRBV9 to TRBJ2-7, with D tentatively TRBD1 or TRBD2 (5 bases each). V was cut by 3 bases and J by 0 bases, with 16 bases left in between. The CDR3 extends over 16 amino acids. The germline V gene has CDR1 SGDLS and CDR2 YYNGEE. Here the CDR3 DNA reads TGTGCCAGCAGCGGAGGGTTGGGGCAGCCCTCCTACGAGCAGTACTTC. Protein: CASSGGLGQPSYEQYF.

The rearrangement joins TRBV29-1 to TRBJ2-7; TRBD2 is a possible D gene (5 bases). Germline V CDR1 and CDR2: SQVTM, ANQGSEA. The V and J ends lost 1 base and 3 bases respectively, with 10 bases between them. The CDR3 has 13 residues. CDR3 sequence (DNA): TGCAGCGTTGAAGTAGGCGGGCTCTACGAGCAGTACTTC. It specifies CSVEVGGLYEQYF.

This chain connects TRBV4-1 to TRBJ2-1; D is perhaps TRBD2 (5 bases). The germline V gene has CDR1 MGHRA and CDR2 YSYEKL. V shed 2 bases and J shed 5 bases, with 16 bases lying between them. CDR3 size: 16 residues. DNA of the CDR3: TGCGCCAGCAGCCAACCCCGGGGTGGACGAAACAATGAGCAGTTCTTC. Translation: CASSQPRGGRNNEQFF.

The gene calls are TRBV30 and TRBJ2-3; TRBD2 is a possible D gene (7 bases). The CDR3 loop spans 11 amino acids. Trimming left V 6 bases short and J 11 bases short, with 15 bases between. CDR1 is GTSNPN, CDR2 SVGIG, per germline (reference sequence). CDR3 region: CACLGGGGQYF. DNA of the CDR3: TGTGCCTGCCTAGGAGGGGGGGGGCAGTATTTT.

CDR3 sequence: CASSLRVLTDTQYF. The CDR3, as DNA: TGCGCCAGCAGTCTGAGGGTTCTCACAGATACGCAGTATTTT. The rearrangement uses TRBV4-1 and TRBJ2-3; a possible D gene is TRBD2 (5 bases). CDR1 and CDR2 from the germline V gene are MGHRA and YSYEKL. This CDR3 is built from 14 residues. Trimming took 6 bases from V and 2 from J, leaving 12 bases between them.

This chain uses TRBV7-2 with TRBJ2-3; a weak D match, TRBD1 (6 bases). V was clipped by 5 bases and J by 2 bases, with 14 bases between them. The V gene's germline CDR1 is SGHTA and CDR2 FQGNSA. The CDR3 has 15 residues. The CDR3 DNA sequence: TGTGCCAGCAGCCCGGACAGCTTACTCACAGATACGCAGTATTTT. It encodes CASSPDSLLTDTQYF.

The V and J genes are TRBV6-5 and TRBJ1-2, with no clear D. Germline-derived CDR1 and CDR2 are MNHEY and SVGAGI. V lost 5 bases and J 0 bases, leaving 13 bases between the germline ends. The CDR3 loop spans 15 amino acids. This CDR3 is CASSPTMGTNYGYTF. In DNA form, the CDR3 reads TGTGCCAGCAGTCCGACCATGGGTACTAACTATGGCTACACCTTC.

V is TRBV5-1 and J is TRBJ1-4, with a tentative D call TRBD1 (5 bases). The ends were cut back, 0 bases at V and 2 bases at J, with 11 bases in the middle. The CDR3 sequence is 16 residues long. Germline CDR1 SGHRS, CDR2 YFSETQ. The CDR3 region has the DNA TGCGCCAGCAGCTTGGCCGGGGGGACGACTAATGAAAAACTGTTTTTT. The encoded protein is CASSLAGGTTNEKLFF.

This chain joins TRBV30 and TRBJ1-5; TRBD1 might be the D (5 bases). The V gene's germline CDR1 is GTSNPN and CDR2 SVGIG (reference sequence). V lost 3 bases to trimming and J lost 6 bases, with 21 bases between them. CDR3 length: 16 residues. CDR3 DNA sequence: TGTGCCTGGAGCGCCCTCTCCGGAACGGGGGGTCAGCCCCAGCATTTT. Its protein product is CAWSALSGTGGQPQHF.

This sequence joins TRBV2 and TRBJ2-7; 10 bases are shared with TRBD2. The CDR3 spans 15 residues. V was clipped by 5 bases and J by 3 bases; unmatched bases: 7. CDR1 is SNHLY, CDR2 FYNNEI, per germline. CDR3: CASSIAGGRVYEQYF. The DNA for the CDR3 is TGTGCCAGCAGTATAGCGGGGGGTCGGGTCTACGAGCAGTACTTC.

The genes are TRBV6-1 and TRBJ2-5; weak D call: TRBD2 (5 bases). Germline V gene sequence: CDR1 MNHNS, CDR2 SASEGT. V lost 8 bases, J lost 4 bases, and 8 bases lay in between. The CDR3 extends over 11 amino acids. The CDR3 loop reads CASAEGETQYF. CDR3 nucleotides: TGTGCCAGCGCAGAGGGAGAGACCCAGTACTTC.

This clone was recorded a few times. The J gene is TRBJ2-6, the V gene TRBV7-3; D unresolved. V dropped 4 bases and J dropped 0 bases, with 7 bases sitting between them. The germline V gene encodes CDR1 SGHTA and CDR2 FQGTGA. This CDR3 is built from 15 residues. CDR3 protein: CASSSAVSGANVLTF. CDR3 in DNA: TGTGCCAGCAGCTCGGCCGTCTCTGGGGCCAACGTCCTGACTTTC.

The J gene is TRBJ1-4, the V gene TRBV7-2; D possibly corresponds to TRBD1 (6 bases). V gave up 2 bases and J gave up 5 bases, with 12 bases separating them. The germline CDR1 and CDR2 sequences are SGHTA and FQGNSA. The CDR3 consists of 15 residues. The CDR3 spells CASSLSGTRNEKLFF. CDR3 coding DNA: TGTGCCAGCAGCTTATCCGGGACAAGGAATGAAAAACTGTTTTTT.

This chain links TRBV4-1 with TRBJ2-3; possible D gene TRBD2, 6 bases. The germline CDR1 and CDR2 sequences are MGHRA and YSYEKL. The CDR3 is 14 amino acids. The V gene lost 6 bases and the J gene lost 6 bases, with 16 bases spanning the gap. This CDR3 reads CASSLGLSTDTQYF. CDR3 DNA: TGCGCCAGCAGTCTAGGACTATCTACTGATACGCAGTATTTT.

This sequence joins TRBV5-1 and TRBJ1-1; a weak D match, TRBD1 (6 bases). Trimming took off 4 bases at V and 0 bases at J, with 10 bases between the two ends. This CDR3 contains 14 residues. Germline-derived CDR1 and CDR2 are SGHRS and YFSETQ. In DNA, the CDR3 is TGCGCCAGCAGCCACAGGGTGATGAACACTGAAGCTTTCTTT. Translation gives CASSHRVMNTEAFF.